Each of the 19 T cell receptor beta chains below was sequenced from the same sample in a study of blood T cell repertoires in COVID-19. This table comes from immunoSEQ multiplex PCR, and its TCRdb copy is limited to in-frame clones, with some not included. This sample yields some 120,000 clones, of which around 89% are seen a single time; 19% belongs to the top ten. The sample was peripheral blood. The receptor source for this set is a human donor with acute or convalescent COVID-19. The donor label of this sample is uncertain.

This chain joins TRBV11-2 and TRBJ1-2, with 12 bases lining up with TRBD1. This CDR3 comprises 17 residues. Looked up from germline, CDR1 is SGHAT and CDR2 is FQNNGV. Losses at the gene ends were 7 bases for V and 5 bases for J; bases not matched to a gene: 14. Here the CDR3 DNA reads TGTGCCAGCACCGATAATCGGGACAGGGGGCGGAGGTATGGCTACACCTTC. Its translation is CASTDNRDRGRRYGYTF.

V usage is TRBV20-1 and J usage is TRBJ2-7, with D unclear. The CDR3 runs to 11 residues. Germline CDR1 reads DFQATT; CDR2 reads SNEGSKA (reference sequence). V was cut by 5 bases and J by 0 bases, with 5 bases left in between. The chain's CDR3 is CSAGLSYEQYF. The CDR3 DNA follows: TGCAGTGCTGGGCTCTCCTACGAGCAGTACTTC.

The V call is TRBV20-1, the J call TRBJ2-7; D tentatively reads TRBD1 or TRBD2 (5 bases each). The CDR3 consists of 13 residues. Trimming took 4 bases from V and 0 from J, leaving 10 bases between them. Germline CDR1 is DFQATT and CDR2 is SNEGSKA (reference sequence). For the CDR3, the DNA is TGCAGTGCTATTGAGGGGAGCTCCTACGAGCAGTACTTC. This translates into CSAIEGSSYEQYF.

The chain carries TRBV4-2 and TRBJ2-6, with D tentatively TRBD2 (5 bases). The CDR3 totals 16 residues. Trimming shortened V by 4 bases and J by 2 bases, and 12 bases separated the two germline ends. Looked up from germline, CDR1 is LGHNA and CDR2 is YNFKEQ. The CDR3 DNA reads TGTGCCAGCAGCCCTGAGGACTCTCCTGGGGCCAACGTCCTGACTTTC. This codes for CASSPEDSPGANVLTF.

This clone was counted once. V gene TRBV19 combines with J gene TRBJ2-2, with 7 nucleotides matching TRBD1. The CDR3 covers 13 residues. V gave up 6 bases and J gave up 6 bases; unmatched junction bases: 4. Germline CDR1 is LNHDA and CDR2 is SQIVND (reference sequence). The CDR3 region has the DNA TGTGCCAGTAGCAACAGGGGCCCCGGGGAGCTGTTTTTT. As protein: CASSNRGPGELFF.

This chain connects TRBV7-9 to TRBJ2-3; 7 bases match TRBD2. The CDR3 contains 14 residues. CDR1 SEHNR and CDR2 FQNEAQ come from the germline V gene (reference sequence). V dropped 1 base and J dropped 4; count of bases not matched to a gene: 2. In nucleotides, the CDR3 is TGTGCCAGCAGCTTAGTAGCGGGCGCAGATACGCAGTATTTT. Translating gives CASSLVAGADTQYF.

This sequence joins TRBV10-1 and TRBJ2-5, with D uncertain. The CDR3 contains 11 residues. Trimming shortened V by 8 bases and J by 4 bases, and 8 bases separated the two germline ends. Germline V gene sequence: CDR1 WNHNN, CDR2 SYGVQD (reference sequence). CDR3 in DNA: TGCGCCAGCCGCCGGTTAGAGACCCAGTACTTC. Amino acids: CASRRLETQYF.

For the CDR3, the DNA is TGCGCCAGCAGCCAAGGCCTAGCGGGGAACACCGGGGAGCTGTTTTTT. Translated, it gives CASSQGLAGNTGELFF. The gene calls are TRBV4-3 and TRBJ2-2; 8 bases fit TRBD2. The germline CDR1 and CDR2 sequences are LGHNA and YSLEER. This CDR3 spans 16 amino acids. Unmatched junction bases numbered 2, after V lost 1 base and J lost 1 base.

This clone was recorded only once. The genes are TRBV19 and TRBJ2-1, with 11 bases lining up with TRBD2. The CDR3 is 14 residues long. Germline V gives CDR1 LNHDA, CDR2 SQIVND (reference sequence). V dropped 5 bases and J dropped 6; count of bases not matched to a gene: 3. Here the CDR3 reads CASSALAGGNEQFF. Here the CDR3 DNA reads TGTGCCAGTAGTGCCCTAGCGGGGGGCAATGAGCAGTTCTTC.

CDR3 nucleotides: TGTGCCAGCAGCGTACAGACATATAATTCACCCCTCCACTTT. Translation gives CASSVQTYNSPLHF. The genes are TRBV6-5 and TRBJ1-6; D gene ambiguous. Germline V gene data show CDR1 as MNHEY and CDR2 as SVGAGI. This CDR3 region has 14 residues. V was clipped by 6 bases and J by 4 bases, with 10 bases between them.

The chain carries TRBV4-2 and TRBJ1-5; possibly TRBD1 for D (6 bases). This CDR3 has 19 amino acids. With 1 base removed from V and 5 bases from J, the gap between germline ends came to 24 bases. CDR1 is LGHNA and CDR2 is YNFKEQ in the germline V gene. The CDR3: CASSQGFVGTKIRDQPQHF. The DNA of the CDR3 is TGTGCCAGCAGCCAAGGCTTCGTCGGGACAAAGATTCGGGATCAGCCCCAGCATTTT.

The CDR3 nucleotides are TGTGCCAGCAGCCTGACTAGCGGGGCCTACAATGAGCAGTTCTTC. This encodes CASSLTSGAYNEQFF. The V and J genes are TRBV11-2 and TRBJ2-1; TRBD2 matches 11 bases. CDR3 length equals 15 residues. CDR1 is SGHAT and CDR2 is FQNNGV in the germline V gene. Losses at the gene ends were 5 bases for V and 2 bases for J; bases not matched to a gene: 2.

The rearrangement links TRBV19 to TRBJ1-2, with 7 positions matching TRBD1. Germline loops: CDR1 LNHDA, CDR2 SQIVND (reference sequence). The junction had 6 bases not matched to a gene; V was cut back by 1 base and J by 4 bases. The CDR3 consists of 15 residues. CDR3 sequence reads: CASSIASTGPYGYTF. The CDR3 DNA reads TGTGCCAGTAGTATAGCCTCGACAGGGCCCTATGGCTACACCTTC.

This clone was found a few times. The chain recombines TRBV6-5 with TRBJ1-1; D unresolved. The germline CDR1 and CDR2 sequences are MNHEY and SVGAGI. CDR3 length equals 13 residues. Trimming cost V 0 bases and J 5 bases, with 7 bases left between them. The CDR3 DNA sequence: TGTGCCAGCAGTTACTCTGCCCAGACTGAAGCTTTCTTT. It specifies CASSYSAQTEAFF.

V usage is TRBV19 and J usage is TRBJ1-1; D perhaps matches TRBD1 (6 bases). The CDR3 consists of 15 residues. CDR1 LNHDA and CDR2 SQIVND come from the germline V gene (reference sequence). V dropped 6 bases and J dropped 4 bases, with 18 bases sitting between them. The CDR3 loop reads CASRKVTPQGTEAFF. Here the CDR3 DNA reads TGTGCCAGTAGGAAGGTGACACCACAGGGCACTGAAGCTTTCTTT.

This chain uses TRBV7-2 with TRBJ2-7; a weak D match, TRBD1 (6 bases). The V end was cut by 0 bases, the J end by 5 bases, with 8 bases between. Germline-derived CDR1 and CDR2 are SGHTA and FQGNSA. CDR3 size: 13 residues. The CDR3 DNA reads TGTGCCAGCAGCTTAGCTGGGGGCCACGAGCAGTACTTC. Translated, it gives CASSLAGGHEQYF. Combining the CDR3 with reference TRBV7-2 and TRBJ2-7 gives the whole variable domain GAGVSQSPSNKVTEKGKDVELRCDPISGHTALYWYRQSLGQGLEFLIYFQGNSAPDKSGLPSDRFSAERTGGSVSTLTIQRTQQEDSAVYLCASSLAGGHEQYFGPGTRLTVT.

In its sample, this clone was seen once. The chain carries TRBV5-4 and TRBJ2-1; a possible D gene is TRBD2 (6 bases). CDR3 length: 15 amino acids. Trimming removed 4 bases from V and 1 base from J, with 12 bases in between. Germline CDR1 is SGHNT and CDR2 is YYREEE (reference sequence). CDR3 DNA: TGTGCCAGCAGCCCGGGACTTATATCCTACAATGAGCAGTTCTTC. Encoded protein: CASSPGLISYNEQFF. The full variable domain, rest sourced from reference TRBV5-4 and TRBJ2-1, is ETGVTQSPTHLIKTRGQQVTLRCSSQSGHNTVSWYQQALGQGPQFIFQYYREEENGRGNFPPRFSGLQFPNYSSELNVNALELDDSALYLCASSPGLISYNEQFFGPGTRLTVL.

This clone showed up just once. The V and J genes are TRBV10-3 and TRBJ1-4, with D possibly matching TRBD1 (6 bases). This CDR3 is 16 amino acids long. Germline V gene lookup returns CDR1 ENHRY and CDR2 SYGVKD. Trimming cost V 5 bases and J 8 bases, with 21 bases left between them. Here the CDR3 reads CAISLGPGGLEEKLFF. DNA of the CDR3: TGTGCCATCAGTCTGGGTCCGGGGGGCCTTGAGGAAAAACTGTTTTTT.

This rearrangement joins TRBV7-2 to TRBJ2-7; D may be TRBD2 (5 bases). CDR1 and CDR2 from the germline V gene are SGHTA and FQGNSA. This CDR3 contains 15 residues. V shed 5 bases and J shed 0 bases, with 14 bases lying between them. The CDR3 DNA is TGTGCCAGCAGCGACGGGATGGGTCGCTCCTACGAGCAGTACTTC. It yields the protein CASSDGMGRSYEQYF.